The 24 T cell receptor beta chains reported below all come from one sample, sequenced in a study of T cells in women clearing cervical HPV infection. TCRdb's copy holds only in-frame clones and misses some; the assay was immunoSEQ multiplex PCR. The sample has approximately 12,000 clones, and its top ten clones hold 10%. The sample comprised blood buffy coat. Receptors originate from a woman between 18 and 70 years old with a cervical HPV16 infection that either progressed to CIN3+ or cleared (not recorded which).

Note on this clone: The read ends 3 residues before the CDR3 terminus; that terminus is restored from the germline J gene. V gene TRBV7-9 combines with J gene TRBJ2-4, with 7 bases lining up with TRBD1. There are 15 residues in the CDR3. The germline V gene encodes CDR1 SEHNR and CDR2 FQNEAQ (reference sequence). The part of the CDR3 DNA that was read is TGTGCCAGCAGCTTAGGGGGACAGTTGACCTATGGT. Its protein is CASSLGGQLTYG. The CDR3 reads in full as CASSLGGQLTYGQYF.

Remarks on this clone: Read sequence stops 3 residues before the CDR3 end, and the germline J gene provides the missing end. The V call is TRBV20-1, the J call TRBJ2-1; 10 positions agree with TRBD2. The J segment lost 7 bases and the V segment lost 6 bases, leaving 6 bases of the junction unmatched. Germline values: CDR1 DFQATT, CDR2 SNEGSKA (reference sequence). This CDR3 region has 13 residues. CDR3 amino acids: CSAQRGGGNEQFF. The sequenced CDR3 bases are TGCAGTGCACAGCGGGGGGGCGGGAATGAG.

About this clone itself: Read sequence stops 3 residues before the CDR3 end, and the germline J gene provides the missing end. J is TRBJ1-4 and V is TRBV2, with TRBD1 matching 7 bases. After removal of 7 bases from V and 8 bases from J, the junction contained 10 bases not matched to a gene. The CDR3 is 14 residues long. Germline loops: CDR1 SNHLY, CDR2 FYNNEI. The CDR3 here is CASKGQGVGEKLFF. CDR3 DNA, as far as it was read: TGTGCCAGCAAAGGTCAGGGGGTAGGAGAAAAA.

The CDR3 DNA, read in part, is TGTGCCAGCAGTTACTCGGCTAGCGGCCAGCAAGAGACG. Amino acid sequence: CASSYSASGQQET. The complete CDR3 protein is CASSYSASGQQETQYF. J is TRBJ2-3 and V is TRBV6-2 or TRBV6-3; TRBD2 agrees at 7 bases. The sequence runs out 3 residues before the end of the CDR3; the remainder is reconstructed from the germline J gene. The CDR3 is made up of 16 amino acids. CDR1 is MNHEY and CDR2 is SVGEGT in the germline V gene.

Partial CDR3 DNA: TGTGCCAGCAGCCAAGCGGGGGGGCGCAATGAG. It is translated as CASSQAGGRNE. The whole CDR3 is CASSQAGGRNEQFF. The chain combines TRBV5-4 with TRBJ2-1; 10 nucleotides align to TRBD2. The read comes to an end 3 residues before the CDR3 does, leaving the germline J gene to fill in the end. The V gene's germline CDR1 is SGHNT and CDR2 YYREEE (reference sequence). The CDR3 covers 14 residues. V shed 4 bases, J shed 6 bases, and the junction held 4 bases outside the gene matches.

CDR3 protein: CATHDGDLYEQYF. Incomplete CDR3 DNA: TGCGCCACCCACGACGGGGATCTCTACGAG. The chain combines TRBV5-1 with TRBJ2-7, with D possibly being TRBD2 (5 bases). The sequence runs out 3 residues before the end of the CDR3; the remainder is reconstructed from the germline J gene. The CDR3 consists of 13 residues. Trimming pared 9 bases from V and 3 bases from J, leaving 16 bases between. Looked up from germline, CDR1 is SGHRS and CDR2 is YFSETQ.

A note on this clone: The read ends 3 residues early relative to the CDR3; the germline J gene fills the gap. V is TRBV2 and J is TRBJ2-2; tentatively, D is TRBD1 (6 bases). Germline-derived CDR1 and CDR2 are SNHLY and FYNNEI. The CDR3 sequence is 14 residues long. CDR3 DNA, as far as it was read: TGTGCCAGCAGTGAACAGGGGTCAAATGAAAAG. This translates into CASSEQGSNEK. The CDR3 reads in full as CASSEQGSNEKLFF.

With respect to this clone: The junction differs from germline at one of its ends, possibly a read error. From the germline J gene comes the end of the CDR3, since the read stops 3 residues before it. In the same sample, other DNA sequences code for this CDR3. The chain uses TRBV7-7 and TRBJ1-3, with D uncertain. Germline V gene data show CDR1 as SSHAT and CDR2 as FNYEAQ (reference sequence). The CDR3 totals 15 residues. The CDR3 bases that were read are TGTGCCAGCAGCGCCACTGGGCCCCCCCATCACACA. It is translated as CASSATGPPHHT. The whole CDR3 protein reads CASSATGPPHHTIYF.

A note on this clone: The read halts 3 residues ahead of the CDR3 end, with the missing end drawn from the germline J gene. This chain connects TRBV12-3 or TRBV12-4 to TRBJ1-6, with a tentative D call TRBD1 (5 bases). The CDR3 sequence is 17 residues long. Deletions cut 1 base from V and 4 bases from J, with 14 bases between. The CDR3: CASSLGQGESYNSPLHF. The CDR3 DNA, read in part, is TGTGCCAGCAGTTTAGGCCAGGGAGAGTCGTATAATTCACCC.

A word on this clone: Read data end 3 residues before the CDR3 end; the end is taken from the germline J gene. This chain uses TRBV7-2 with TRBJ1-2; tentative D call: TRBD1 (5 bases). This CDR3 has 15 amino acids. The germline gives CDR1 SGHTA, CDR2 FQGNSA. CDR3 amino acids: CASSFPNAGINGYTF. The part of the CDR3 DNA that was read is TGTGCCAGCAGCTTTCCCAACGCAGGGATTAACGGC.

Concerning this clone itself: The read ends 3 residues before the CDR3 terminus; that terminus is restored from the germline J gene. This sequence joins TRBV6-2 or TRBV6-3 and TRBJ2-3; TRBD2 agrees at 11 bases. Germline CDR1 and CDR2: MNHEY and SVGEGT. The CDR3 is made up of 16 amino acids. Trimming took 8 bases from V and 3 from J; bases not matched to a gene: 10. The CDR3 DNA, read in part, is TGTGCCAGCTCCCTGATTAGCGGGGGGGGTACAGATACG. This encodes CASSLISGGGTDT. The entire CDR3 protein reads CASSLISGGGTDTQYF.

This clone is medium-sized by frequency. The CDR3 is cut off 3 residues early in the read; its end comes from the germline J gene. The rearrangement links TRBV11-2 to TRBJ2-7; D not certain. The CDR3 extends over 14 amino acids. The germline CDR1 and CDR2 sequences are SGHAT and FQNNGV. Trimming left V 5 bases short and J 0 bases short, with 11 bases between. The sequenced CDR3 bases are TGTGCCAGCAGCGCCGACACCTACTCCTACGAG. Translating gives CASSADTYSYE. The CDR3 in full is CASSADTYSYEQYF.

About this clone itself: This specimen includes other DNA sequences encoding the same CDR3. CDR3 DNA (partial): TGTGCCAGCAGCTGGGGACTAGCGGCCCAAGAGACA. It encodes CASSWGLAAQET. The CDR3 as a whole reads CASSWGLAAQETAFF. The chain has TRBV7-9 and TRBJ1-1; perhaps TRBD1 as D (5 bases). The read ends 3 residues shy of where the CDR3 ends; the end is completed using the germline J gene. Germline CDR1 reads SEHNR; CDR2 reads FQNEAQ (reference sequence). The CDR3 loop spans 15 amino acids.

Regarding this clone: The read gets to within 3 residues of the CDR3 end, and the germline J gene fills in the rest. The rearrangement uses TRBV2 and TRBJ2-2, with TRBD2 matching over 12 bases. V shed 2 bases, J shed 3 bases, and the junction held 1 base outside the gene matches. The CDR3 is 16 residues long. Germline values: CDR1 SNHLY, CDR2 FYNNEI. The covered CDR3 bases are TGTGCCAGCAGTGAATCTAGCGGGGGGGACACCGGGGAG. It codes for CASSESSGGDTGE. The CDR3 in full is CASSESSGGDTGELFF.

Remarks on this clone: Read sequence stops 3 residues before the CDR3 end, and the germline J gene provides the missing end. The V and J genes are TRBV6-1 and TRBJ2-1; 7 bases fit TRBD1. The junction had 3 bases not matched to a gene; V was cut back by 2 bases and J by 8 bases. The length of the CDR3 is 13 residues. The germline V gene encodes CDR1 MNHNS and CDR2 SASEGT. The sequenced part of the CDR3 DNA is TGTGCCAGCAGTGAAACAGGGGCATATGAG. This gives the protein CASSETGAYE. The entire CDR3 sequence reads CASSETGAYEQFF.

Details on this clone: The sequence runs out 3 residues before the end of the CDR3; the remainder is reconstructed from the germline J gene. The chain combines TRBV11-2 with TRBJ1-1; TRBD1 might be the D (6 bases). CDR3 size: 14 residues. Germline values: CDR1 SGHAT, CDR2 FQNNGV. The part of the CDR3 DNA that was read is TGTGCCAGCAGCTCTCTGCAGGGGAGGCGGGAC. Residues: CASSSLQGRRD. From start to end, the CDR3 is CASSSLQGRRDAFF.

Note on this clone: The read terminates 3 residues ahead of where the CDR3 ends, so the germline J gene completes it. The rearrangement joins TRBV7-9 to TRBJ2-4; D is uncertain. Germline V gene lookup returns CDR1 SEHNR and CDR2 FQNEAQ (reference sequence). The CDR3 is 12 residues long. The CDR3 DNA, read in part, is TGTGCCAGCAGCTTAGAAGGGCCCGGT. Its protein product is CASSLEGPG. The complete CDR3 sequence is CASSLEGPGQYF. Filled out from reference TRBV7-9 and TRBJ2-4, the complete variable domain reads DTGVSQNPRHKITKRGQNVTFRCDPISEHNRLYWYRQTLGQGPEFLTYFQNEAQLEKSRLLSDRFSAERPKGSFSTLEIQRTEQGDSAMYLCASSLEGPGQYFGAGTRLSVL.

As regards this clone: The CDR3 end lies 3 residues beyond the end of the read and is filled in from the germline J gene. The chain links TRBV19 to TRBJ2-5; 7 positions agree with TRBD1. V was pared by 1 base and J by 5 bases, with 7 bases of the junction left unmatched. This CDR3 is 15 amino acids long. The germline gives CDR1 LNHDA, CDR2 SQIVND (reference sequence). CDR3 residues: CASSIGGGLSETQYF. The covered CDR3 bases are TGTGCCAGTAGTATAGGAGGGGGCTTGAGCGAGACC. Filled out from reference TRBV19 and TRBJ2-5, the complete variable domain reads DGGITQSPKYLFRKEGQNVTLSCEQNLNHDAMYWYRQDPGQGLRLIYYSQIVNDFQKGDIAEGYSVSREKKESFPLTVTSAQKNPTAFYLCASSIGGGLSETQYFGPGTRLLVL.

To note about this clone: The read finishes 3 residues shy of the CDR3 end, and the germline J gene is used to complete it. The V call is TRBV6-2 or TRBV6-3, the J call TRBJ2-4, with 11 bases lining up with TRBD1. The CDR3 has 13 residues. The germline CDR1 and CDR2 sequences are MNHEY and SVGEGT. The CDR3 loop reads CASRTRTGGGQYF. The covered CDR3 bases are TGTGCCAGCAGGACTCGGACAGGGGGCGGT.

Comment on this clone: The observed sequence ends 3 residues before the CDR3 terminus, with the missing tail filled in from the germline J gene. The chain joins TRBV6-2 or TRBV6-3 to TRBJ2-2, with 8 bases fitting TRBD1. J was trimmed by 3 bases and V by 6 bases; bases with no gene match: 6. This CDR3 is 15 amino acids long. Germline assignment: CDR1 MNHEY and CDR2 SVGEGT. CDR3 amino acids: CASRPTGAHTGELFF. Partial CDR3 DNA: TGTGCCAGCAGACCGACAGGGGCTCACACCGGGGAG.

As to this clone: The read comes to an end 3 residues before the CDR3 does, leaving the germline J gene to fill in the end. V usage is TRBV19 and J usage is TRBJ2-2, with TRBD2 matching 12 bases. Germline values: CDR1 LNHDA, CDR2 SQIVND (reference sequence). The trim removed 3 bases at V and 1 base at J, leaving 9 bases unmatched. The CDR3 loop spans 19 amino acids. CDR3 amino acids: CASSIHLASGGVNTGELFF. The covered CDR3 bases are TGTGCCAGTAGTATTCATCTGGCTAGCGGGGGGGTGAACACCGGGGAG.

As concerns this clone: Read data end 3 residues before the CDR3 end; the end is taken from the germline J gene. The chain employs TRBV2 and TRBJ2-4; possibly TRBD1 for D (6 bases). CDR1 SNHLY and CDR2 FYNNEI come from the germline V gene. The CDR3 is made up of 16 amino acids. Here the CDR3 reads CASSETGPITNYGQYF. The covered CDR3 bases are TGTGCCAGCAGTGAAACAGGGCCTATAACTAACTATGGT.

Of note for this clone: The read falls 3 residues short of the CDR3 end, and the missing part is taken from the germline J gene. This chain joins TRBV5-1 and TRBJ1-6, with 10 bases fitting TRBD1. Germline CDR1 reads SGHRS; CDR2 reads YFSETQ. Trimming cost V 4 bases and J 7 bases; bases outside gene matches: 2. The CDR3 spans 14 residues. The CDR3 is CASSQDRGNSPLHF. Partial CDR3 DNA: TGCGCCAGCAGCCAGGACAGGGGGAATTCACCC.

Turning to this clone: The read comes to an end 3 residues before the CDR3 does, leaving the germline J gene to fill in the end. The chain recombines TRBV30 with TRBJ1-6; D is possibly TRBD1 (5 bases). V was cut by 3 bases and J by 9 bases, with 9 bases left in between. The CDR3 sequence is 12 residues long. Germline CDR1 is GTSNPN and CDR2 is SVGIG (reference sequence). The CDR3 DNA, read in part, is TGTGCCTGGAGACAGGCTGCTTCACCC. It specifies CAWRQAASP. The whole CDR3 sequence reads CAWRQAASPLHF.